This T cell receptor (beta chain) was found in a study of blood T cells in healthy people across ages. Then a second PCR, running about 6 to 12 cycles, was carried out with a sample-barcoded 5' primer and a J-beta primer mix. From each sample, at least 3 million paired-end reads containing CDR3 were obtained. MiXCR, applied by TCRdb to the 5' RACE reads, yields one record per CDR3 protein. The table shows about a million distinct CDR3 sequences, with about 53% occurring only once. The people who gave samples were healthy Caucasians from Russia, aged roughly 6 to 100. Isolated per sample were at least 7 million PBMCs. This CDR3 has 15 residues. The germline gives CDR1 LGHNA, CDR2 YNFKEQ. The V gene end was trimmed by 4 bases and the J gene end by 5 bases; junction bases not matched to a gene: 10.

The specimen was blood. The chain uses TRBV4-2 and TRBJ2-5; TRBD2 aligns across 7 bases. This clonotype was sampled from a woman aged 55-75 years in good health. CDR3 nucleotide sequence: TGTGCCAGCAGCCCGCTGGGCGGGAGTGGGGAGACCCAGTACTTC. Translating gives CASSPLGGSGETQYF.